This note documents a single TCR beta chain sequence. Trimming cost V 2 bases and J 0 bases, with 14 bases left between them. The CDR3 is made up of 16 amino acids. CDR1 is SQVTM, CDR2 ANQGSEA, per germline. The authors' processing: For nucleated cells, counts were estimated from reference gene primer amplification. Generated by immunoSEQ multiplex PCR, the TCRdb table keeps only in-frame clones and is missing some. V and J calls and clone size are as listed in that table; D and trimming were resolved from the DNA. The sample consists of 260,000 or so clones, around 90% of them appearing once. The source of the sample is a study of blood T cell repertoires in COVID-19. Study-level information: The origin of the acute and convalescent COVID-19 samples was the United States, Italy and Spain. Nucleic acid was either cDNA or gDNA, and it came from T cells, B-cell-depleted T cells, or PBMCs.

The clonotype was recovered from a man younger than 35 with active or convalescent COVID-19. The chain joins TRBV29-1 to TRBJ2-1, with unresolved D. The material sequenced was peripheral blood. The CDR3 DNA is TGCAGCGTTGAAAGGCCGGCCTCTAGCTCCTACAATGAGCAGTTCTTC. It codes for CSVERPASSSYNEQFF.